This entry features one T cell receptor (beta chain) sequence. Its antigen remains unknown. The data were taken from a study of cytomegalovirus exposure and HLA in healthy donors. PCR was performed using 60 Vbeta and 13 Jbeta primers. Here immunoSEQ multiplex PCR was the method, and the copy in TCRdb shows in-frame clones only, minus some. Here the sample spans 120,000 to 150,000 clones, 73% being singletons. Trimming took 4 bases from V and 9 from J; bases not matched to a gene: 5. This CDR3 spans 13 amino acids. Per the germline V gene, CDR1 is SEHNR and CDR2 is FQNEAQ (reference sequence). The study's findings and limits: There were several of the most significant clusters that appeared linked to common viral pathogens in a later analysis. A later analysis found TCR association rates differed by HLA locus, highest for DRB1 and lowest for HLA-C.

The material sequenced was PBMCs. The TCR was taken from a woman aged 18-35 years in good health and CMV-seronegative. J is TRBJ2-1 and V is TRBV7-9; TRBD2 matches at 8 bases. The CDR3 DNA is TGTGCCAGCAGCTCCCCCGGGGGGGGTGAGCAGTTCTTC. This translates into CASSSPGGGEQFF.